Listed here are 13 T cell receptor beta chains from one sample, sequenced in a study of blood T cell repertoires in COVID-19. Profiled with immunoSEQ multiplex PCR; TCRdb holds only in-frame clones, not every one. The sample contains 250,000 to 350,000 clones, over 75% of which appear only once. The material sequenced was PBMCs or T cells enriched from blood (not recorded which). These receptors were taken from a woman aged 25 to 45 who had recovered from COVID-19.

The chain is built from TRBV12-3 or TRBV12-4 and TRBJ2-1; 10 bases are a match to TRBD2. CDR3 length: 11 residues. Trimming took 6 bases from V and 13 from J; bases not matched to a gene: 3. DNA for the CDR3: TGTGCCAGCAGCGTAGCGGGAGGTCAGTTCTTC. Protein product: CASSVAGGQFF.

This clone was counted once. The gene calls are TRBV7-6 and TRBJ1-4; D unresolved. The germline CDR1 and CDR2 sequences are SGHVS and FNYEAQ. This CDR3 has 14 residues. V lost 1 base to trimming and J lost 5 bases, with 8 bases between them. The CDR3 sequence: CASSLGRSNEKLFF. Written as DNA, the CDR3 is TGTGCCAGCAGCTTAGGCCGGTCGAATGAAAAACTGTTTTTT.

The J gene is TRBJ1-2, the V gene TRBV5-1, with 10 positions matching TRBD1. The CDR3 extends over 15 amino acids. The germline V gene encodes CDR1 SGHRS and CDR2 YFSETQ. After removal of 4 bases from V and 7 bases from J, the junction contained 10 bases not matched to a gene. The CDR3 here is CASSNTGTGAFGYTF. The CDR3 DNA is TGCGCCAGCAGCAACACCGGGACAGGGGCGTTTGGCTACACCTTC.

This chain joins TRBV7-2 and TRBJ2-1; TRBD1 matches at 11 bases. The CDR3 has 14 residues. V trimming: 5 bases; J trimming: 3 bases; junction bases outside the gene matches: 0. Germline V lookup: CDR1 SGHTA, CDR2 FQGNSA. As DNA, the CDR3 is TGTGCCAGCAGCGGGACAGGGGGCTACAATGAGCAGTTCTTC. Its translation is CASSGTGGYNEQFF.

This clone was seen just once. The rearrangement joins TRBV6-6 to TRBJ1-1, with D possibly matching TRBD1 (6 bases). Looked up from germline, CDR1 is MNHNY and CDR2 is SVGAGI (reference sequence). Trimming cost V 6 bases and J 1 base, with 15 bases left between them. The CDR3 length is 15 residues. Here the CDR3 DNA reads TGTGCCAGCAGGCTCAGGGGTTGGGAGAACACTGAAGCTTTCTTT. Encoded protein: CASRLRGWENTEAFF.

CDR3 residues: CASSLRQGVVTEAFF. CDR3 nucleotides: TGCGCCAGCAGCTTGAGGCAGGGGGTTGTTACTGAAGCTTTCTTT. This chain uses TRBV5-1 with TRBJ1-1; 7 bases align to TRBD1. CDR1 and CDR2 (germline): SGHRS, YFSETQ. This CDR3 has 15 residues. J lost 5 bases, V lost 1 base, and 8 bases had no gene match.

This rearrangement joins TRBV28 to TRBJ2-2; D ambiguous. Germline V CDR1 and CDR2: MDHEN, SYDVKM. V was clipped by 8 bases and J by 6 bases, with 10 bases between them. The CDR3 runs to 12 residues. The CDR3 sequence: CASDSTPGELFF. CDR3 bases: TGTGCCAGCGACTCCACCCCCGGGGAGCTGTTTTTT.

This clone showed up just once. This chain joins TRBV6-1 and TRBJ2-1, with TRBD1 as a possible D gene (6 bases). CDR1 MNHNS and CDR2 SASEGT come from the germline V gene. Trimming pared 1 base from V and 2 bases from J, leaving 12 bases between. This CDR3 comprises 16 residues. In nucleotides, the CDR3 is TGTGCCAGCAGTGAAGACCGGGACACAGCCTACAATGAGCAGTTCTTC. It encodes CASSEDRDTAYNEQFF.

The J gene is TRBJ1-6, the V gene TRBV5-1; 10 bases are a match to TRBD1. Germline lookup yields CDR1 SGHRS and CDR2 YFSETQ. V lost 0 bases and J lost 7; bases outside the gene matches: 4. The CDR3 is 16 amino acids. CDR3 nucleotides: TGCGCCAGCAGCTTGGGTGACAGGGGGCTCAATTCACCCCTCCACTTT. It codes for CASSLGDRGLNSPLHF.

V gene TRBV28 combines with J gene TRBJ2-1, with D possibly TRBD1 on 6 matching bases. The CDR3 has 15 residues. The germline CDR1 and CDR2 sequences are MDHEN and SYDVKM. Trimming stripped 1 base from V and 2 bases from J, with 9 bases between. CDR3 region: CASSLLAGAYNEQFF. The CDR3 DNA reads as TGTGCCAGCAGTTTATTGGCAGGGGCCTACAATGAGCAGTTCTTC. Full variable domain (missing parts from reference TRBV28 and TRBJ2-1): DVKVTQSSRYLVKRTGEKVFLECVQDMDHENMFWYRQDPGLGLRLIYFSYDVKMKEKGDIPEGYSVSREKKERFSLILESASTNQTSMYLCASSLLAGAYNEQFFGPGTRLTVL.

This clone occurred a few times. The rearrangement uses TRBV11-1 and TRBJ2-7; D is perhaps TRBD1 (6 bases). The CDR3 sequence is 14 residues long. CDR1 SGHAT and CDR2 FQDESV come from the germline V gene (reference sequence). The V and J ends lost 5 bases and 4 bases respectively, with 15 bases between them. CDR3 region: CASSPHTGTYEQYF. CDR3 bases: TGTGCCAGCAGCCCGCATACAGGGACGTACGAGCAGTACTTC.

CDR3 protein: CASSLTGVNTEAFF. The CDR3 bases are TGTGCCAGCAGTTTGACAGGGGTGAACACTGAAGCTTTCTTT. The rearrangement uses TRBV27 and TRBJ1-1, with 8 nucleotides matching TRBD1. The CDR3 has 14 residues. The germline gives CDR1 MNHEY, CDR2 SMNVEV (reference sequence). V dropped 3 bases and J dropped 0; count of bases not matched to a gene: 0.

The DNA of the CDR3 is TGTGCCAGCAGTTACCACACCGGGAGAATGAACACTGAAGCTTTCTTT. It codes for CASSYHTGRMNTEAFF. The chain has TRBV6-5 and TRBJ1-1; D gene uncertain. Per germline, CDR1 MNHEY and CDR2 SVGAGI. The V end lost 2 bases, the J end lost 0 bases, and 13 bases lay between the germline ends. The CDR3 is made up of 16 amino acids.